These 29 T cell receptor beta chains were all obtained from the same sample, sequenced in a study of T cells in localized non-small cell lung cancer. Sequencing was performed with immunoSEQ multiplex PCR; in TCRdb, only in-frame clones are kept and a portion is missing. The sample lists roughly 1,400 clones; roughly 24% were seen once. Sequencing was performed on lung tumor tissue, taken before any cancer treatment. The receptors originated from a male donor at least 60 years old with stage I squamous cell lung carcinoma.

The gene calls are TRBV6-8 and TRBJ2-3; D remains ambiguous. Germline V gives CDR1 MNHGY, CDR2 SAAAGT. The CDR3 is 13 amino acids. Trimming removed 6 bases at V and 3 bases at J, with 10 bases between. The CDR3 DNA is TGTGCCAGCAGACTCGATCCGACAGATACGCAGTATTTT. Translating gives CASRLDPTDTQYF.

There are a few counts of this clone. This chain joins TRBV11-3 and TRBJ2-5, with D hard to call. The germline V gene has CDR1 SGHNT and CDR2 YENEEA. This CDR3 is 15 amino acids long. Trimming left V 5 bases short and J 1 base short, with 14 bases between. CDR3 sequence reads: CASSIRRTGQETQYF. The CDR3 bases are TGTGCCAGCAGCATTAGACGGACGGGCCAAGAGACCCAGTACTTC.

This clone was detected a few times. CDR3: CASSPTTGMNTEAFF. CDR3 sequence (DNA): TGTGCCAGCTCGCCGACGACAGGGATGAACACTGAAGCTTTCTTT. J is TRBJ1-1 and V is TRBV18, with 7 positions matching TRBD1. This CDR3 is 15 amino acids long. The V segment lost 6 bases and the J segment 0 bases; nucleotides outside the gene matches: 7. Germline V gene data show CDR1 as KGHSH and CDR2 as LQKENI. Supplemented by reference TRBV18 and TRBJ1-1, the full variable domain reads NAGVMQNPRHLVRRRGQEARLRCSPMKGHSHVYWYRQLPEEGLKFMVYLQKENIIDESGMPKERFSAEFPKEGPSILRIQQVVRGDSAAYFCASSPTTGMNTEAFFGQGTRLTVV.

The chain is built from TRBV27 and TRBJ2-1; 12 nucleotides match TRBD2. Germline V gene lookup returns CDR1 MNHEY and CDR2 SMNVEV (reference sequence). This CDR3 has 18 residues. The trim removed 3 bases at V and 6 bases at J, leaving 12 bases unmatched. CDR3 sequence: CASSLRWTSGKSGNEQFF. In nucleotides, the CDR3 is TGTGCCAGCAGTTTGAGGTGGACTAGCGGGAAATCGGGCAATGAGCAGTTCTTC.

This clone was recorded a few times. The chain has TRBV15 and TRBJ2-1; D is uncertain. CDR1 is LNHNV and CDR2 is YYDKDF in the germline V gene (reference sequence). V lost 0 bases to trimming and J lost 8 bases, with 11 bases between them. The CDR3 spans 14 residues. CDR3 residues: CATSRETNADEQFF. The CDR3 DNA sequence: TGTGCCACCAGCAGAGAAACCAATGCGGATGAGCAGTTCTTC. Together with reference TRBV15 and TRBJ2-1, the CDR3 gives the full variable domain: DAMVIQNPRYQVTQFGKPVTLSCSQTLNHNVMYWYQQKSSQAPKLLFHYYDKDFNNEADTPDNFQSRRPNTSFCFLDIRSPGLGDTAMYLCATSRETNADEQFFGPGTRLTVL.

Only one count was recorded for this clone. The chain couples TRBV19 to TRBJ2-1, with 11 bases aligning to TRBD2. This CDR3 is 17 amino acids long. Losses at the gene ends were 3 bases for V and 9 bases for J; bases not matched to a gene: 13. Germline CDR1 reads LNHDA; CDR2 reads SQIVND (reference sequence). The CDR3 loop reads CASSIRRLAGGGGEQFF. The CDR3 nucleotides read TGTGCCAGTAGTATTCGGCGTCTAGCGGGAGGAGGGGGTGAGCAGTTCTTC. The full variable domain, in which reference TRBV19 and TRBJ2-1 provide the parts outside the CDR3, is DGGITQSPKYLFRKEGQNVTLSCEQNLNHDAMYWYRQDPGQGLRLIYYSQIVNDFQKGDIAEGYSVSREKKESFPLTVTSAQKNPTAFYLCASSIRRLAGGGGEQFFGPGTRLTVL.

The table lists this clone with a few counts. This chain joins TRBV9 and TRBJ2-7; 14 bases are shared with TRBD2. Per the germline V gene, CDR1 is SGDLS and CDR2 is YYNGEE. J gave up 3 bases and V 2 bases, and 7 bases lay outside the gene matches. This CDR3 is 17 amino acids long. CDR3: CASSVGPGLAGVYEQYF. In DNA, the CDR3 is TGTGCCAGCAGCGTCGGCCCGGGACTAGCGGGGGTCTACGAGCAGTACTTC.

V is TRBV23-1 and J is TRBJ2-7; TRBD2 agrees at 8 bases. TRBV23-1 belongs to the ORF category, with a function that is uncertain. The CDR3 spans 16 residues. With V trimmed by 7 bases and J by 1 base, 12 bases remained unmatched. This CDR3 reads CASILAGHILSYEQYV. Written as DNA, the CDR3 is TGCGCCAGCATCTTAGCGGGACACATACTTTCCTACGAGCAGTACGTC.

By proportion, this clone is medium-sized. The V call is TRBV11-3, the J call TRBJ1-4, with a tentative D call TRBD1 (5 bases). The CDR3 is made up of 15 amino acids. Germline lookup yields CDR1 SGHNT and CDR2 YENEEA. V lost 5 bases and J 7 bases, leaving 17 bases between the germline ends. CDR3 sequence reads: CASSQQASRGEKLFF. CDR3 DNA sequence: TGTGCCAGCAGCCAACAGGCCTCGCGGGGTGAAAAACTGTTTTTT.

This chain links TRBV11-3 with TRBJ2-3; TRBD2 matches at 10 bases. The V segment lost 5 bases and the J segment 4 bases; nucleotides outside the gene matches: 9. The CDR3 runs to 16 residues. Germline-derived CDR1 and CDR2 are SGHNT and YENEEA. The DNA of the CDR3 is TGTGCCAGCAGCGCCAGACTAGCGGGTACTGCAGATACGCAGTATTTT. As protein: CASSARLAGTADTQYF.

This clone was seen a handful of times. The chain recombines TRBV11-3 with TRBJ2-2; TRBD2 matches 12 bases. CDR1 is SGHNT, CDR2 YENEEA, per germline. Trimming took 4 bases from V and 7 from J; bases not matched to a gene: 10. The CDR3 length is 17 residues. The CDR3: CASSSYRLAGVSGELFF. In DNA form, the CDR3 reads TGTGCCAGCAGCTCCTACCGACTAGCGGGAGTAAGCGGGGAGCTGTTTTTT.

The chain employs TRBV30 and TRBJ2-2; maybe TRBD1 (5 bases). From germline, CDR1 is GTSNPN and CDR2 SVGIG (reference sequence). V lost 4 bases, J lost 0 bases, and 12 bases lay in between. The CDR3 runs 15 residues. For the CDR3, the DNA is TGTGCCTGGACCCGACAGCCAACGAACACCGGGGAGCTGTTTTTT. Translation: CAWTRQPTNTGELFF.

This chain links TRBV18 with TRBJ2-5, with D unresolved. There are 14 residues in the CDR3. CDR1 is KGHSH and CDR2 is LQKENI in the germline V gene. The ends were cut back, 0 bases at V and 5 bases at J, with 10 bases in the middle. The CDR3 protein is CASSPPGLAETQYF. As DNA, the CDR3 is TGTGCCAGCTCACCACCGGGTTTGGCCGAGACCCAGTACTTC.

V and J are TRBV11-3 and TRBJ2-7; 12 bases align to TRBD2. The CDR3 covers 17 residues. CDR1 SGHNT and CDR2 YENEEA come from the germline V gene. V lost 5 bases, J lost 0 bases, and 8 bases stayed unmatched. The CDR3 DNA reads TGTGCCAGCAGCCTAGGACTAGCGGGACTGGGCTCCTACGAGCAGTACTTC. This encodes CASSLGLAGLGSYEQYF.

This rearrangement joins TRBV29-1 to TRBJ1-5, with D perhaps matching TRBD1 (5 bases). CDR1 SQVTM and CDR2 ANQGSEA come from the germline V gene. The CDR3 is made up of 13 amino acids. Trimming removed 4 bases at V and 9 bases at J, with 16 bases between. The CDR3 loop reads CSVAPTAEGPQHF. The CDR3 DNA sequence: TGCAGCGTTGCCCCGACAGCCGAGGGGCCCCAGCATTTT.

This chain links TRBV19 with TRBJ2-1; no clear D. The CDR3 has 11 residues. The germline CDR1 and CDR2 sequences are LNHDA and SQIVND (reference sequence). The V end was cut by 8 bases, the J end by 5 bases, with 7 bases between. The CDR3 sequence is CASSRNNEQFF. The CDR3 DNA is TGTGCCAGTTCAAGAAACAATGAGCAGTTCTTC.

The gene calls are TRBV19 and TRBJ2-7; TRBD2 matches 10 bases. The CDR3 runs to 16 residues. J lost 5 bases, V lost 5 bases, and 12 bases had no gene match. Per germline, CDR1 LNHDA and CDR2 SQIVND (reference sequence). The CDR3 region has the DNA TGTGCCAGTAGTCCAGACATAGCAGCGGGAGGGAACGAGCAGTACTTC. Its protein product is CASSPDIAAGGNEQYF.

This chain links TRBV19 with TRBJ2-2; D is tentatively TRBD1 or TRBD2 (5 bases each). Germline CDR1 is LNHDA and CDR2 is SQIVND (reference sequence). The CDR3 spans 15 residues. Deletions cut 6 bases from V and 3 bases from J, with 14 bases between. The CDR3 bases are TGTGCCAGTAGAAACACCGGGACCCACACCGGGGAGCTGTTTTTT. Translated: CASRNTGTHTGELFF.

This clone was seen a few times. The genes are TRBV12-5 and TRBJ2-2; 9 nucleotides agree with TRBD2. The CDR3 has 15 residues. Germline lookup yields CDR1 LGHNT and CDR2 FRNRAP. CDR3 protein: CASTISGRFAGELFF. The CDR3 DNA is TGTGCCAGCACCATTAGCGGGAGATTCGCCGGGGAGCTGTTTTTT.

This clone occurred a few times. The V and J genes are TRBV30 and TRBJ2-3; D possibly corresponds to TRBD2 (6 bases). Trimming cost V 5 bases and J 6 bases, with 18 bases left between them. This CDR3 contains 14 residues. Germline V gene data show CDR1 as GTSNPN and CDR2 as SVGIG (reference sequence). Written as DNA, the CDR3 is TGTGCCTGGGGTCGGGGAGCGGAGGGGGATACGCAGTATTTT. It yields the protein CAWGRGAEGDTQYF.

This sequence joins TRBV30 and TRBJ2-7; no clear D. V was cut by 2 bases and J by 1 base, with 6 bases left in between. The germline V gene encodes CDR1 GTSNPN and CDR2 SVGIG (reference sequence). This CDR3 comprises 12 residues. CDR3: CAWSTGSYEQYF. The CDR3 DNA follows: TGTGCCTGGAGTACCGGATCCTACGAGCAGTACTTC.

Only a few counts were recorded for this clone. The genes are TRBV11-3 and TRBJ2-1; weak D call: TRBD2 (6 bases). Per germline, CDR1 SGHNT and CDR2 YENEEA. Between the trimmed V and J ends, which lost 6 bases and 8 bases, there was a span of 17 bases. CDR3 length: 14 amino acids. CDR3 protein: CASSRGGTDDEQFF. The CDR3 DNA reads as TGTGCCAGCAGTAGAGGCGGGACGGACGATGAGCAGTTCTTC.

The chain joins TRBV15 to TRBJ2-3; TRBD2 aligns across 10 bases. The germline CDR1 and CDR2 sequences are LNHNV and YYDKDF (reference sequence). This CDR3 is 17 amino acids long. V lost 3 bases and J lost 0; bases outside the gene matches: 6. DNA for the CDR3: TGTGCCACCAGCAGGGGGACGGGACTAGCGAGCACAGATACGCAGTATTTT. Amino acid sequence: CATSRGTGLASTDTQYF.

This clone was observed a few times. V usage is TRBV9 and J usage is TRBJ2-1; 10 nucleotides match TRBD2. The CDR3 sequence is 16 residues long. With 4 bases clipped from V and 0 bases from J, the junction kept 4 bases outside the gene matches. Germline CDR1 and CDR2: SGDLS and YYNGEE. The CDR3 reads CASSPPSGSSYNEQFF. The DNA for the CDR3 is TGTGCCAGCAGCCCTCCTAGCGGGAGCTCCTACAATGAGCAGTTCTTC.

This clone is deemed medium-sized. The gene calls are TRBV11-3 and TRBJ2-5, with TRBD2 identical over 14 bases. This CDR3 comprises 16 residues. V gave up 5 bases and J gave up 5 bases; unmatched junction bases: 7. CDR1 and CDR2 (germline): SGHNT, YENEEA. This chain's CDR3 is CASSQGTSGSRETQYF. As DNA, the CDR3 is TGTGCCAGCAGCCAAGGGACTAGCGGGAGTCGGGAGACCCAGTACTTC.

The gene calls are TRBV6-8 and TRBJ1-4; 12 bases match TRBD1. Germline V gene lookup returns CDR1 MNHGY and CDR2 SAAAGT. V shed 4 bases and J 3 bases; nucleotides not matched to a gene: 6. The length of the CDR3 is 17 residues. The CDR3 sequence: CASSLGTGGLPNEKLFF. The CDR3 DNA is TGTGCCAGCAGTTTAGGGACAGGGGGCCTTCCTAATGAAAAACTGTTTTTT.

The chain carries TRBV28 and TRBJ2-5, with D possibly being TRBD2 (5 bases). Trimming shortened V by 6 bases and J by 2 bases, and 7 bases separated the two germline ends. From germline, CDR1 is MDHEN and CDR2 SYDVKM. The CDR3 is 12 amino acids. The CDR3 bases are TGTGCCAGCAGCGGGGTTCAAGAGACCCAGTACTTC. Translation: CASSGVQETQYF.

This clone was observed a handful of times. The chain employs TRBV11-3 and TRBJ2-1; D uncertain. Trimming pared 1 base from V and 4 bases from J, leaving 14 bases between. The CDR3 extends over 16 amino acids. The germline V gene has CDR1 SGHNT and CDR2 YENEEA. As DNA, the CDR3 is TGTGCCAGCAGCTTAGGGCGCGGCGCCTCATACAATGAGCAGTTCTTC. Its translation: CASSLGRGASYNEQFF.

This clone was found a few times. V and J are TRBV6-8 and TRBJ2-5, with TRBD2 matching over 8 bases. The CDR3 length is 14 residues. Trimming removed 7 bases from V and 9 bases from J; junction bases left unmatched: 13. Germline V gene sequence: CDR1 MNHGY, CDR2 SAAAGT. The CDR3 DNA reads TGTGCCAGCACCGGGACTAGTCGAAATTTCGCCCAGTACTTC. It specifies CASTGTSRNFAQYF.